A selection of T cell receptor beta chains follows, all from one sample in a study of blood T cell repertoires in COVID-19. TCRdb keeps only in-frame clones here, not all; method: immunoSEQ multiplex PCR. Of 150,000 to 200,000 clones listed, about 85% are singletons. The source material was peripheral blood. Receptors originate from an older woman with COVID-19, enrolled during active disease. The CDR3 runs from the conserved cysteine through the conserved F or W. The D gene is left open where the match is weak. Rows may omit the clone size; those that give it use once, few, many or a size class.

J gene: TRBJ1-1
V gene: TRBV29-1
clone size: .
D gene: TRBD1
CDR3 DNA: TGCAGCGCCCGACAGGGGGAAAACACTGAAGCTTTCTTT
CDR3 protein: CSARQGENTEAFF

J gene: TRBJ2-4
V gene: TRBV9
clone size: .
D gene: TRBD1
CDR3 DNA: TGTGCCAGCAGCCTGGGGACAGGCGCTTCGGTTGGAAACATTCAGTACTTC
CDR3 protein: CASSLGTGASVGNIQYF

J gene: TRBJ1-1
V gene: TRBV29-1
clone size: .
D gene: .
CDR3 DNA: TGCAGCGTTGCGAGCCGGGGTGGGAACACTGAAGCTTTCTTT
CDR3 protein: CSVASRGGNTEAFF

J gene: TRBJ1-1
V gene: TRBV5-1
clone size: .
D gene: .
CDR3 DNA: TGCGCCAGCAGCTTGGAAAACTCGGGCACTGAAGCTTTCTTT
CDR3 protein: CASSLENSGTEAFF

J gene: TRBJ1-4
V gene: TRBV6-5
clone size: .
D gene: .
CDR3 DNA: TGTGCCAGCAGCACTTTATTTAATGAAAAACTGTTTTTT
CDR3 protein: CASSTLFNEKLFF

J gene: TRBJ2-1
V gene: TRBV29-1
clone size: .
D gene: TRBD2
CDR3 DNA: TGCAGCGTTGGGATAGGTCTAGCGGGAGGTGAGCAGTTCTTC
CDR3 protein: CSVGIGLAGGEQFF

J gene: TRBJ2-1
V gene: TRBV5-4
clone size: .
D gene: TRBD2
CDR3 DNA: TGTGCCAGCAGCGTGGGGCTAGCGGGAGGGAATGAGCAGTTCTTC
CDR3 protein: CASSVGLAGGNEQFF

J gene: TRBJ1-3
V gene: TRBV20-1
clone size: .
D gene: .
CDR3 DNA: TGCAGTGCTAGATTCCTCAACACCATATATTTT
CDR3 protein: CSARFLNTIYF

J gene: TRBJ1-3
V gene: TRBV18
clone size: few
D gene: TRBD1
CDR3 DNA: TGTGCCAGCTCACGGGAGCAGGGGGAGACTGGAAACACCATATATTTT
CDR3 protein: CASSREQGETGNTIYF

J gene: TRBJ2-7
V gene: TRBV5-4
clone size: .
D gene: TRBD2
CDR3 DNA: TGTGCCAGCAGCCATAGCGGGAGTGGGGAGCAGTACTTC
CDR3 protein: CASSHSGSGEQYF

J gene: TRBJ2-5
V gene: TRBV5-1
clone size: .
D gene: TRBD2
CDR3 DNA: TGCGCCAGCAGCCACGGACTAGCCGGGAGCGAGGAGACCCAGTACTTC
CDR3 protein: CASSHGLAGSEETQYF

J gene: TRBJ2-3
V gene: TRBV2
clone size: .
D gene: TRBD2
CDR3 DNA: TGTGCCAGCAGCCGACCCGGGACTAGCGGGGGGGCCGGCACAGATACGCAGTATTTT
CDR3 protein: CASSRPGTSGGAGTDTQYF

J gene: TRBJ1-3
V gene: TRBV5-5
clone size: .
D gene: .
CDR3 DNA: TGTGCCAGCAGCTCCTCGGACAGTCCTGGAAACACCATATATTTT
CDR3 protein: CASSSSDSPGNTIYF

J gene: TRBJ1-2
V gene: TRBV28
clone size: .
D gene: .
CDR3 DNA: TGTGCCAGCACCACCCCCCTCGACTCGCTCCCCCCCGGCTACACCTTC
CDR3 protein: CASTTPLDSLPPGYTF

J gene: TRBJ2-5
V gene: TRBV3-1/TRBV3-2
clone size: .
D gene: .
CDR3 DNA: TGTGCCCCACAGGGGTACGCGGGACTCCCTGTAGAGACCCAGTACTTC
CDR3 protein: CAPQGYAGLPVETQYF

J gene: TRBJ2-1
V gene: TRBV25-1
clone size: .
D gene: TRBD2
CDR3 DNA: TGTGCCATTAGCGGGGGGAGCTCCTACAATGAGCAGTTCTTC
CDR3 protein: CAISGGSSYNEQFF

J gene: TRBJ2-6
V gene: TRBV11-2
clone size: .
D gene: TRBD2
CDR3 DNA: TGTGCCAGCAGCCCCCCGCGCGGCGGGGGGGCTTCTGGGGCCAACGTCCTGACTTTC
CDR3 protein: CASSPPRGGGASGANVLTF

J gene: TRBJ1-4
V gene: TRBV6-5
clone size: .
D gene: .
CDR3 DNA: TGTGCCAGCAGGGACTACAGGACCATTAATGAAAAACTGTTTTTT
CDR3 protein: CASRDYRTINEKLFF

J gene: TRBJ1-3
V gene: TRBV9
clone size: .
D gene: .
CDR3 DNA: TGTGCCAGCAGCGTAGTCGACGGGGGATTCTCTGGAAACACCATATATTTT
CDR3 protein: CASSVVDGGFSGNTIYF

J gene: TRBJ2-7
V gene: TRBV2
clone size: .
D gene: .
CDR3 DNA: TGTGCCAGCAGTGACCGGAGCTACGAGCAGTACTTC
CDR3 protein: CASSDRSYEQYF